This T cell receptor (beta chain) emerged from a study of T-cell reconstitution after alpha-beta-depleted transplantation in children. Notes on this clonotype: Its matching antigen is unknown.

General study findings and limits: A year post-transplant, T-cell counts and diversity derived mostly from newly produced T cells. Alpha-beta T cells present about two months after transplant were reported to originate from several hundred expanded graft clones.

This CDR3 region has 15 residues. Using unique molecular identifiers, the investigators prepared the TCRbeta library. TCRdb recomputed calls from the PCR reads with MiXCR, one row per CDR3 protein. The sample consists of tens of thousands of distinct CDR3 sequences, roughly 8.7% of them appearing once. The input for sequencing was PBMCs, mostly from graft donor cells, taken 60 days after TCRalphabeta/CD19-depleted stem cell transplant. This receptor was obtained from a male patient aged 2-15 years who had a stem cell transplant for chronic granulomatous disease, so the T cells may come from the graft donor. The rearrangement joins TRBV5-2 to TRBJ2-1; TRBD2 is the table's D call, not checked against the DNA. TRBV5-2 is a listed pseudogene. CDR3 nucleotide sequence: TGTGCCAGCTGCAAGCGCGCGGGGGGGAACAATGAGCAGTTCTTC. It codes for CASCKRAGGNNEQFF.